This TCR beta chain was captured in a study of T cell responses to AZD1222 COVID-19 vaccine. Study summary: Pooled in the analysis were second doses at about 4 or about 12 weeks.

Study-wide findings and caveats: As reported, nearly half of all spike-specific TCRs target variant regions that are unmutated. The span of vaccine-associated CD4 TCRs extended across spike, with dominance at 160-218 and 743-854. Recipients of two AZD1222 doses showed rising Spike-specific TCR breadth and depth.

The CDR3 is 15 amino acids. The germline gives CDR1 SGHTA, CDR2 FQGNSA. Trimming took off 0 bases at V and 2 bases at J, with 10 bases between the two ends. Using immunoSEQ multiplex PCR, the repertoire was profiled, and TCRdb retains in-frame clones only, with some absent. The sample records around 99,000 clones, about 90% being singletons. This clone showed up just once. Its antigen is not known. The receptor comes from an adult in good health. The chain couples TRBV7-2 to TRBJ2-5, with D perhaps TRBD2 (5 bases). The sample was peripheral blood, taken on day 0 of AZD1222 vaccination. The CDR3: CASSLAGSPQETQYF. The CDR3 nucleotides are TGTGCCAGCAGCTTAGCTGGGAGCCCGCAAGAGACCCAGTACTTC.